This T cell receptor beta chain was captured by sequencing in a study of CD8 T cells in ankylosing spondylitis. Overall study findings and caveats: Researchers report that disease-linked clones proved CD8+ and relatively rare in peripheral blood. Earlier authors reported some of these motif variants in reactive arthritis synovial fluid and blood. Ankylosing spondylitis blood appeared to be characterized by a TCR beta motif of eight or nine highly homologous variants.

This clonotype was seen more than once but under ten times. The antigen remains unidentified. Libraries for TCR beta were made by quantitative 5'-RACE with molecular barcodes. TCRdb passed the 5' RACE reads through MiXCR, listing each CDR3 protein once. Of around 250,000 distinct CDR3 sequences in the sample, around 11% were seen once. Trimming stripped 5 bases from V and 5 bases from J, with 13 bases between. The CDR3 contains 14 residues. Germline V CDR1 and CDR2: SEHNR, FQNEAQ (reference sequence). This clonotype originated in a male donor with ankylosing spondylitis or in good health (not recorded which). V is TRBV7-9 and J is TRBJ1-5; perhaps TRBD1 as D (6 bases). Sample: blood, either unsorted or a sorted T cell fraction (not recorded which). CDR3 protein: CASSQDSGHQPQHF. CDR3 sequence (DNA): TGTGCCAGCAGCCAGGACAGCGGGCATCAGCCCCAGCATTTT.